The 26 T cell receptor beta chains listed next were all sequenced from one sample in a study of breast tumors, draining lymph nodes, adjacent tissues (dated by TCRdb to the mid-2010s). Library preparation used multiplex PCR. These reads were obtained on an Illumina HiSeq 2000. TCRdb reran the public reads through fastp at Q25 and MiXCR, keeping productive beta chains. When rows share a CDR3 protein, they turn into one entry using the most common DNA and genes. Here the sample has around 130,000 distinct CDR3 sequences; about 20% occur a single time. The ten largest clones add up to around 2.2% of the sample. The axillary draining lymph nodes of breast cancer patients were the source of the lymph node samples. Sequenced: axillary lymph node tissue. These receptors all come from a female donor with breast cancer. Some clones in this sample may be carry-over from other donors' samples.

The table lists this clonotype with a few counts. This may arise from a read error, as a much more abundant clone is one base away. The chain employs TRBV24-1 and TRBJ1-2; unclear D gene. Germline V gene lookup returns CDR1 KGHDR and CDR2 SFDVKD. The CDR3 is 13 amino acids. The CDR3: CAASGRGNYGYTF. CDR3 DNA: TGTGCCGCCAGTGGCCGGGGAAACTATGGCTACACCTTC.

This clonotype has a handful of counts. The CDR3 nucleotides read TGTGCTAGTGGGGGGGGAGCGGGACCCAAACTTTCCTACAATGAGCAGTTCTTC. This encodes CASGGGAGPKLSYNEQFF. The chain uses TRBV12-5 and TRBJ2-1; 7 bases align to TRBD2. The germline gives CDR1 LGHNT, CDR2 FRNRAP. CDR3 length: 18 amino acids. J gave up 1 base and V 6 bases, and 15 bases lay outside the gene matches.

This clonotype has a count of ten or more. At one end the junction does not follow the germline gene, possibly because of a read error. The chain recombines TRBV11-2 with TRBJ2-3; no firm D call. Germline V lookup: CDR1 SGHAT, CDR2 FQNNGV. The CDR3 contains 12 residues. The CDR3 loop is CASSPQTPGRRF. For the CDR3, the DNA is TGTGCCAGCAGCCCTCAGACCCCAGGACGGCGTTTT.

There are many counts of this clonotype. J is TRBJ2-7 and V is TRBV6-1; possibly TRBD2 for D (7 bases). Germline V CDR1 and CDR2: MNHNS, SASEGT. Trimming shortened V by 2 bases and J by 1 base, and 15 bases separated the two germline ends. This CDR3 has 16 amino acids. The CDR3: CASSERGGPTSYEQYF. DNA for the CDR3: TGTGCCAGCAGTGAAAGGGGGGGCCCTACGTCCTACGAGCAGTACTTC.

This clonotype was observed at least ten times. This chain's CDR3 is CSARDRDHSSYEQYF. As DNA, the CDR3 is TGCAGTGCTAGAGATAGGGACCATAGCTCCTACGAGCAGTACTTC. This chain links TRBV20-1 with TRBJ2-7; D tentatively fits TRBD1 or TRBD2 (5 bases each). The V and J ends lost 0 bases and 0 bases respectively, with 12 bases between them. The CDR3 runs to 15 residues. Germline CDR1 DFQATT, CDR2 SNEGSKA (reference sequence).

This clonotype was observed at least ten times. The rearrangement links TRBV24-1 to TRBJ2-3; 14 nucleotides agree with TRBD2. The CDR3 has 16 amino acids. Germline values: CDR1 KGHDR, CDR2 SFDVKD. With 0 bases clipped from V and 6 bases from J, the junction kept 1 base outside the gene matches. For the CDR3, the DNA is TGTGCCACCAGTGATTTGAGGACTAGCGGGAGGGATACGCAGTATTTT. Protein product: CATSDLRTSGRDTQYF.

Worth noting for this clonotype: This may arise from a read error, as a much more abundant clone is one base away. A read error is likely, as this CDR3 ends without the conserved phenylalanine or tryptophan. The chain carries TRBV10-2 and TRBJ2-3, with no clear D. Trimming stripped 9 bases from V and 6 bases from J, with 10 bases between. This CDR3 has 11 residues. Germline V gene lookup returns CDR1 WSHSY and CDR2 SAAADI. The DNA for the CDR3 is TGCGCCAGTAGGCATTCGGATACGCAGTATCTT. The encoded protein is CASRHSDTQYL.

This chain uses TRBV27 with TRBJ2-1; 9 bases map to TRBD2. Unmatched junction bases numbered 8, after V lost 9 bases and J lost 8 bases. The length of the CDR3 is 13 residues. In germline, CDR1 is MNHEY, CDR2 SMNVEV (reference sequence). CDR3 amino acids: CASTSSGTDEQFF. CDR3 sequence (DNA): TGTGCCAGTACGTCTAGCGGGACTGATGAGCAGTTCTTC.

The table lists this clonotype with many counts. The CDR3 spells CSARDPAGAVYGYTF. CDR3 bases: TGCAGTGCTAGAGATCCGGCGGGGGCCGTCTATGGCTACACCTTC. The chain links TRBV20-1 to TRBJ1-2; D is perhaps TRBD1 (6 bases). Trimming took off 0 bases at V and 4 bases at J, with 15 bases between the two ends. The CDR3 runs to 15 residues. The germline CDR1 and CDR2 sequences are DFQATT and SNEGSKA (reference sequence).

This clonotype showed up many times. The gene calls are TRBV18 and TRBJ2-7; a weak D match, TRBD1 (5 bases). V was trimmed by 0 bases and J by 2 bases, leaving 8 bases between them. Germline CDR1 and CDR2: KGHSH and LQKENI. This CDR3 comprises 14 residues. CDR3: CASSPPDSTYEQYF. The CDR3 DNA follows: TGTGCCAGCTCACCACCAGACAGTACCTACGAGCAGTACTTC.

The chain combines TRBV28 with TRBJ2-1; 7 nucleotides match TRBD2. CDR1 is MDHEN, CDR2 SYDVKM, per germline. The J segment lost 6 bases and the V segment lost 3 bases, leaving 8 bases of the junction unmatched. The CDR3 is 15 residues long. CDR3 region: CASSFVGEGRNEQFF. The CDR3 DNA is TGTGCCAGCAGTTTTGTGGGGGAGGGCCGCAATGAGCAGTTCTTC.

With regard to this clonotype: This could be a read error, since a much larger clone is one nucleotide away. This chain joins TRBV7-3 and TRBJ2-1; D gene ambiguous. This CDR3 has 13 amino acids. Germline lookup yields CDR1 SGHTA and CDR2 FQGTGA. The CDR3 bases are TGTGCCAGCAGCCCAAGGTTGGGCTATGAGCGGTTCTTC. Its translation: CASSPRLGYERFF.

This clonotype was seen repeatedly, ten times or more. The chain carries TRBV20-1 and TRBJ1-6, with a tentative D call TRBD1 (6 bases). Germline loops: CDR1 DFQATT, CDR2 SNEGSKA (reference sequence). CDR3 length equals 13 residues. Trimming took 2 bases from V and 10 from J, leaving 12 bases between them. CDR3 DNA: TGCAGTGCTAGAAGGGGGGAGGGATCACCCCTCCACTTT. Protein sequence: CSARRGEGSPLHF.

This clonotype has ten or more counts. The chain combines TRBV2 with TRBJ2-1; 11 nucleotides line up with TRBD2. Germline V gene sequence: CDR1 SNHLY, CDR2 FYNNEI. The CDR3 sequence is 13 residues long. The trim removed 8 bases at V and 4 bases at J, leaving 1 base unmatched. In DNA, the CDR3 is TGTGCCAGCGGGACTAGCGGTTACAATGAGCAGTTCTTC. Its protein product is CASGTSGYNEQFF.

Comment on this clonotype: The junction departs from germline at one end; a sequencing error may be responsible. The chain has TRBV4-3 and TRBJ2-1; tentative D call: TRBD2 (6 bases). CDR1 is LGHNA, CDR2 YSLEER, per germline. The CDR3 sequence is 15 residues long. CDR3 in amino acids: CAGSQGGGPYNEQFF. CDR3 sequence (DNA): TGCGCCGGCAGCCAAGGCGGAGGGCCCTACAATGAGCAGTTCTTC.

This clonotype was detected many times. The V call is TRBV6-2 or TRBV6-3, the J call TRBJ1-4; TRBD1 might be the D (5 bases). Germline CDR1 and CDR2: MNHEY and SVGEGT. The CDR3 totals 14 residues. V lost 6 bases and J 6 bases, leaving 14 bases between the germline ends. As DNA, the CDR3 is TGTGCCAGCAGCTCGCCGTGGGGGGATGAAAAACTGTTTTTT. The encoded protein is CASSSPWGDEKLFF.

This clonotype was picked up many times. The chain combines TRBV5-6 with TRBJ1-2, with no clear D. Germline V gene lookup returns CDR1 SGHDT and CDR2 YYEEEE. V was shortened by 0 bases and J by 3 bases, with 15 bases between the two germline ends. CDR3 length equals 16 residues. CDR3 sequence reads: CASSLVGYVGHYGYTF. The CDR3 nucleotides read TGTGCCAGCAGCTTGGTGGGTTACGTTGGTCACTATGGCTACACCTTC.

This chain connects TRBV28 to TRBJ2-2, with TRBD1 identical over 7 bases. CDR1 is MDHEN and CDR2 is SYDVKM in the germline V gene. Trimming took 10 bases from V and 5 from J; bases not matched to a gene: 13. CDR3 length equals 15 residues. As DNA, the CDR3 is TGTGCCACCGCTACGACAGGGCAGGGGACCGGGGAGCTGTTTTTT. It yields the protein CATATTGQGTGELFF.

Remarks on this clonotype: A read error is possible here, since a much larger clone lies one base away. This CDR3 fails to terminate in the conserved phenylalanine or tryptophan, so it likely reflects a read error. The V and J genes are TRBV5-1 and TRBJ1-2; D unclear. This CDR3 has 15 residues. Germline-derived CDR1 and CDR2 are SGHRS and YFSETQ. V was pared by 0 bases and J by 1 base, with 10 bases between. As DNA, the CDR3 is TGCGCCAGCAGCTTGGTGTACGGAAATAACTATGGCTACACCCTC. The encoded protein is CASSLVYGNNYGYTL.

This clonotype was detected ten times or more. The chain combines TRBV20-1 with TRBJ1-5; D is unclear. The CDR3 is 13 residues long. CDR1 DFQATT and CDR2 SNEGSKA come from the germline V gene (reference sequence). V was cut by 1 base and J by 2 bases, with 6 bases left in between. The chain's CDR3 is CSARVGGNQPQHF. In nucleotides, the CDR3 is TGCAGTGCTAGAGTTGGTGGCAATCAGCCCCAGCATTTT.

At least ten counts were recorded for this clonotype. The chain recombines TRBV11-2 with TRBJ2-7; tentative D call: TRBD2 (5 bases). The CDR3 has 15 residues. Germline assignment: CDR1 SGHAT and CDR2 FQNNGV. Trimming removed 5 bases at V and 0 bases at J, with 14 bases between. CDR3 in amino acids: CASSLSGESSYEQYF. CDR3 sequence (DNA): TGTGCCAGCAGCCTAAGCGGTGAAAGCTCCTACGAGCAGTACTTC.

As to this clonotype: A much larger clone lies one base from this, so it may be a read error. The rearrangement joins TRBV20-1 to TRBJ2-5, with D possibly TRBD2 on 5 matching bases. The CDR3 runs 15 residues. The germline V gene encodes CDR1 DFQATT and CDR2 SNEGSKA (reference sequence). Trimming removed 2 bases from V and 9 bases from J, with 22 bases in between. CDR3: CSARFIGIRKPSQYF. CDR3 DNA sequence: TGCAGTGCTAGATTTATCGGGATTAGGAAGCCGTCCCAGTACTTC.

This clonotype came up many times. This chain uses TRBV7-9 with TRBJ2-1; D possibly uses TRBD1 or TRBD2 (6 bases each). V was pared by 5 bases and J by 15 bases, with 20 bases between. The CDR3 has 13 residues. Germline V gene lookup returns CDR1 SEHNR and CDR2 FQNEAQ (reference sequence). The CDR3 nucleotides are TGTGCCAGCAGCGCCGCGGGACACTCGAACCCGTTCTTC. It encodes CASSAAGHSNPFF.

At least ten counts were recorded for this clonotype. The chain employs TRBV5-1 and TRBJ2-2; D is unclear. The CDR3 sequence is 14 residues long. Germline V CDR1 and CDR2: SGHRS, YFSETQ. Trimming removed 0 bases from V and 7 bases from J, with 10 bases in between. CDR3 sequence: CASSLAVGGGELFF. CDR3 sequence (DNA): TGCGCCAGCAGCTTGGCCGTAGGTGGCGGGGAGCTGTTTTTT.

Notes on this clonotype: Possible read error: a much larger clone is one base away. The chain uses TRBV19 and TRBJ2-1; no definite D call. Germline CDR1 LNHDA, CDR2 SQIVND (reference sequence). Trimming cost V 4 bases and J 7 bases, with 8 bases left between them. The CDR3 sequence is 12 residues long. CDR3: CASSTEPNEQFF. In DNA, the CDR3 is TGTGCCAGTAGTACAGAACCAAATGAGCAGTTCTTC.

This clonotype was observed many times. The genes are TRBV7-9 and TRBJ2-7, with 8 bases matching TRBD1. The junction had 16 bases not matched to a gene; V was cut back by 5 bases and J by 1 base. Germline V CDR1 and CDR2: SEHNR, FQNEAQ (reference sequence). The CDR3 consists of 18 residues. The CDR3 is CASSPRALDRDRSYEQYF. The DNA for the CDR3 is TGTGCCAGCAGCCCCCGAGCCCTGGACAGGGATCGATCCTACGAGCAGTACTTC.